The 21 T cell receptor beta chains presented below share a single source sample, sequenced in a study of shared clonotypes between healthy human individuals (dated by TCRdb to about 2020). Library prep was done by the immunoSEQ multiplex PCR assay. TCRdb took over this immuneACCESS table, retaining in-frame rearrangements with V and J assigned. Such tables are incomplete; in checked studies, under half of the missing clones stem from an unresolved V gene, and the remainder is unexplained. Present in this sample are over a million clones, approximately 72% of which were seen just once. Less than 1.5% of the sample is taken by the ten largest. Sequencing was carried out using memory CD4+ T cells sorted from blood. This specimen's cell subset or site label, per the study, means: CD45RA-negative fraction. The receptors originated from a young man in good health.

This rearrangement joins TRBV23-1 to TRBJ1-4; 11 bases agree with TRBD1. TRBV23-1 is marked as an open reading frame, function uncertain. The CDR3 sequence is 15 residues long. After removal of 8 bases from V and 7 bases from J, the junction contained 9 bases not matched to a gene. CDR3: CASCLGTGGGEKLFF. CDR3 sequence (DNA): TGCGCCAGCTGTCTTGGGACAGGGGGAGGTGAAAAACTGTTTTTT.

A few counts support this clone. The chain joins TRBV30 to TRBJ1-5, with D possibly matching TRBD1 (5 bases). V was pared by 0 bases and J by 4 bases, with 13 bases between. The CDR3 has 15 amino acids. Per germline, CDR1 GTSNPN and CDR2 SVGIG (reference sequence). The DNA for the CDR3 is TGTGCCTGGAGTGTTGGGCAGGGCCCGAATCAGCCCCAGCATTTT. The encoded protein is CAWSVGQGPNQPQHF.

The rearrangement joins TRBV6-1 to TRBJ2-7; D uncertain. Germline CDR1 MNHNS, CDR2 SASEGT. The V gene lost 6 bases and the J gene lost 1 base, with 16 bases spanning the gap. This CDR3 is built from 15 residues. The CDR3 nucleotides read TGTGCCAGCAGGCAATCCACGGTGCAGTCCTACGAGCAGTACTTC. This sequence encodes CASRQSTVQSYEQYF.

V usage is TRBV10-2 and J usage is TRBJ1-5; D ambiguous. This CDR3 has 12 amino acids. Trimming pared 4 bases from V and 1 base from J, leaving 2 bases between. CDR1 is WSHSY, CDR2 SAAADI, per germline. The CDR3 region has the DNA TGCGCCAGCAGTGTCAGCAATCAGCCCCAGCATTTT. As protein: CASSVSNQPQHF.

This rearrangement joins TRBV7-9 to TRBJ2-2; 7 bases align to TRBD2. Germline trimming cut 4 bases from V and 4 bases from J; bases unmatched to any gene: 9. The CDR3 is 16 residues long. CDR1 and CDR2 (germline): SEHNR, FQNEAQ (reference sequence). CDR3 coding DNA: TGTGCCAGCAGCTCCGTAACTAGCGTGGGCACCGGGGAGCTGTTTTTT. Amino acid sequence: CASSSVTSVGTGELFF.

Remarks on this clone: At one boundary the junction diverges from the germline segment, which might be a read error. This chain links TRBV7-8 with TRBJ1-6; no clear D. The germline CDR1 and CDR2 sequences are SGHVS and FQNEAQ. The CDR3 is 15 amino acids. CDR3 bases: TGTGCCAGCAGCTTTCAGGTCTCCAATAATTCACCCCTCCACTTT. Protein sequence: CASSFQVSNNSPLHF.

This rearrangement joins TRBV18 to TRBJ1-2; tentatively, D is TRBD1 (5 bases). Germline CDR1 KGHSH, CDR2 LQKENI. There are 16 residues in the CDR3. Trimming removed 0 bases at V and 5 bases at J, with 16 bases between. The CDR3 spells CASSPPNLGGEYGYTF. The CDR3 nucleotides read TGTGCCAGCTCACCACCGAACTTGGGGGGAGAGTATGGCTACACCTTC.

This clone showed up just a few times. This rearrangement joins TRBV5-1 to TRBJ2-2; 7 nucleotides match TRBD1. V gave up 5 bases and J gave up 5 bases; unmatched junction bases: 6. Germline V lookup: CDR1 SGHRS, CDR2 YFSETQ. CDR3 length: 14 residues. DNA for the CDR3: TGCGCCAGCAGTCCAGGGGGTTGGACCGGGGAGCTGTTTTTT. It yields the protein CASSPGGWTGELFF. Using reference TRBV5-1 and TRBJ2-2 for the parts outside the CDR3, the full variable domain is KAGVTQTPRYLIKTRGQQVTLSCSPISGHRSVSWYQQTPGQGLQFLFEYFSETQRNKGNFPGRFSGRQFSNSRSEMNVSTLELGDSALYLCASSPGGWTGELFFGEGSRLTVL.

The gene calls are TRBV30 and TRBJ1-1; maybe TRBD1 (5 bases). The CDR3 consists of 16 residues. Germline V gene sequence: CDR1 GTSNPN, CDR2 SVGIG (reference sequence). V dropped 3 bases and J dropped 0 bases, with 17 bases sitting between them. The CDR3 spells CAWRRGGGWVNTEAFF. CDR3 nucleotide sequence: TGTGCCTGGAGACGGGGGGGAGGTTGGGTGAACACTGAAGCTTTCTTT.

The V gene is TRBV2, the J gene TRBJ1-1, with D perhaps matching TRBD1 (6 bases). This CDR3 is built from 14 residues. The ends were cut back, 6 bases at V and 5 bases at J, with 16 bases in the middle. Germline CDR1 is SNHLY and CDR2 is FYNNEI. Here the CDR3 DNA reads TGTGCCAGCAGGGACAGTTCCCAGGGTACTGAAGCTTTCTTT. Amino acid sequence: CASRDSSQGTEAFF.

The chain combines TRBV5-1 with TRBJ2-5; 11 nucleotides line up with TRBD2. The CDR3 runs 17 residues. Trimming cost V 0 bases and J 4 bases; bases outside gene matches: 8. Germline V lookup: CDR1 SGHRS, CDR2 YFSETQ. The CDR3 region has the DNA TGCGCCAGCAGCTTGGCTCTAGCGGGGGGCACTAGAGAGACCCAGTACTTC. As protein: CASSLALAGGTRETQYF.

V and J are TRBV12-5 and TRBJ2-7; 7 bases map to TRBD1. The CDR3 runs to 16 residues. V was clipped by 0 bases and J by 3 bases; unmatched bases: 8. CDR1 and CDR2 from the germline V gene are LGHNT and FRNRAP. This CDR3 reads CASGLVQGTVSYEQYF. DNA of the CDR3: TGTGCTAGTGGTTTGGTACAGGGGACGGTGAGCTACGAGCAGTACTTC.

The rearrangement uses TRBV2 and TRBJ1-2, with TRBD1 matching over 8 bases. Per the germline V gene, CDR1 is SNHLY and CDR2 is FYNNEI. The ends lost 3 bases at V and 4 bases at J; junction bases unmatched: 4. The CDR3 totals 14 residues. The CDR3 spells CASSDSGGGYGYTF. The CDR3 nucleotides read TGTGCCAGCAGTGATTCAGGGGGCGGCTATGGCTACACCTTC.

The chain recombines TRBV19 with TRBJ1-6; TRBD1 aligns across 7 bases. The CDR3 extends over 16 amino acids. With 5 bases clipped from V and 0 bases from J, the junction kept 4 bases outside the gene matches. Germline lookup yields CDR1 LNHDA and CDR2 SQIVND (reference sequence). CDR3 sequence reads: CASSLGQVSYNSPLHF. The DNA of the CDR3 is TGTGCCAGTAGTCTCGGACAGGTCTCCTATAATTCACCCCTCCACTTT.

The V and J genes are TRBV29-1 and TRBJ1-4; 9 bases match TRBD1. V dropped 5 bases and J dropped 0; count of bases not matched to a gene: 19. The CDR3 covers 20 residues. Germline V CDR1 and CDR2: SQVTM, ANQGSEA. The CDR3 sequence is CSVPRWEGTGWSATNEKLFF. CDR3 sequence (DNA): TGCAGCGTTCCAAGATGGGAGGGGACAGGGTGGTCCGCAACTAATGAAAAACTGTTTTTT.

With respect to this clone: Additional DNA sequences in this sample encode the identical CDR3. The V call is TRBV5-1, the J call TRBJ1-1, with a possible D match to TRBD1 (5 bases). CDR3 length: 14 amino acids. The V gene lost 0 bases and the J gene lost 1 base, with 7 bases spanning the gap. Germline CDR1 is SGHRS and CDR2 is YFSETQ. The chain's CDR3 is CASSLAGQNTEAFF. Written as DNA, the CDR3 is TGCGCCAGCAGCTTGGCCGGACAGAACACTGAAGCTTTCTTT.

The V and J genes are TRBV6-5 and TRBJ1-4, with D perhaps TRBD1 (6 bases). This CDR3 has 15 residues. V was trimmed by 4 bases and J by 6 bases, leaving 15 bases between them. Germline CDR1 MNHEY, CDR2 SVGAGI. The CDR3 sequence is CASSFTGFGYEKLFF. CDR3 bases: TGTGCCAGCAGTTTTACAGGGTTCGGGTATGAAAAACTGTTTTTT.

The V call is TRBV30, the J call TRBJ2-7; D gene unclear. V was clipped by 4 bases and J by 3 bases, with 7 bases between them. The CDR3 sequence is 11 residues long. Germline CDR1 GTSNPN, CDR2 SVGIG (reference sequence). Here the CDR3 reads CAWNDGYEQYF. CDR3 nucleotides: TGTGCCTGGAACGACGGCTACGAGCAGTACTTC. The full variable domain, completed using reference TRBV30 and TRBJ2-7, is SQTIHQWPATLVQPVGSPLSLECTVEGTSNPNLYWYRQAAGRGLQLLFYSVGIGQISSEVPQNLSASRPQDRQFILSSKKLLLSDSGFYLCAWNDGYEQYFGPGTRLTVT.

The chain links TRBV5-4 to TRBJ2-1; no clear D gene. This CDR3 has 13 amino acids. Germline values: CDR1 SGHNT, CDR2 YYREEE (reference sequence). Trimming cost V 5 bases and J 1 base, with 7 bases left between them. The CDR3 nucleotides are TGTGCCAGCAGTTCTGGGTCCTACAATGAGCAGTTCTTC. Protein product: CASSSGSYNEQFF.

The CDR3 DNA is TGCGCCAGCAGCCAAGATGAGGGCAGGCGGTATGGCTACACCTTC. It is translated as CASSQDEGRRYGYTF. The chain employs TRBV4-3 and TRBJ1-2, with unresolved D. The CDR3 covers 15 residues. Trimming left V 0 bases short and J 5 bases short, with 13 bases between. Germline V gene lookup returns CDR1 LGHNA and CDR2 YSLEER.

J is TRBJ2-7 and V is TRBV11-3; D is unclear. CDR3 length: 15 residues. V lost 0 bases, J lost 0 bases, and 9 bases lay in between. Germline CDR1 SGHNT, CDR2 YENEEA. The CDR3 loop reads CASSLDASGSYEQYF. The DNA of the CDR3 is TGTGCCAGCAGCTTAGATGCGTCAGGCTCCTACGAGCAGTACTTC.